The 4 T cell receptor beta chains below were found in one sample sequenced in a study of graft-versus-host responses after intestinal transplantation. The repertoire was sequenced with immunoSEQ multiplex PCR; TCRdb's copy has only in-frame clones and lacks some. The sample lists some 95,000 clones; more than 85% were seen once. Their antigens remain unidentified. The sample consisted of unstimulated CD8+ T cells sorted from spleen or lymph node cells, taken before intestinal transplant. Receptor source: a human donor who received an intestinal transplant.

The chain joins TRBV19 to TRBJ2-3; the match to TRBD2 covers 8 bases. Looked up from germline, CDR1 is LNHDA and CDR2 is SQIVND (reference sequence). This CDR3 is 20 amino acids long. V lost 5 bases, J lost 0 bases, and 19 bases stayed unmatched. For the CDR3, the DNA is TGTGCCAGTAGTTTCCTTGGGCTTAGCGGGGACCCACTTAGCACAGATACGCAGTATTTT. Amino acids: CASSFLGLSGDPLSTDTQYF.

The chain combines TRBV28 with TRBJ2-1; TRBD1 matches at 10 bases. The CDR3 extends over 18 amino acids. Germline V gene lookup returns CDR1 MDHEN and CDR2 SYDVKM. Trimming at V came to 6 bases and at J to 6 bases, leaving 17 bases not matched to a gene. The CDR3 reads CASRSPRDRGYRANEQFF. The CDR3 coding sequence is TGTGCCAGCAGATCCCCCCGGGACAGGGGCTATAGGGCCAATGAGCAGTTCTTC.

Worth noting for this clone: One end of the junction is discordant with germline, which a read error may explain. The rearrangement joins TRBV7-9 to TRBJ2-3; TRBD2 aligns across 9 bases. Germline values: CDR1 SEHNR, CDR2 FQNEAQ (reference sequence). The CDR3 loop spans 14 amino acids. In DNA, the CDR3 is TGTGCCAGCAGGTTAGCGGGAGTATCAGATACGCAGTATTTT. Translating it yields CASRLAGVSDTQYF.

This clone came up once. The J gene is TRBJ2-2, the V gene TRBV6-5; D not resolved. Trimming cost V 6 bases and J 1 base, with 9 bases left between them. This CDR3 has 14 residues. CDR1 MNHEY and CDR2 SVGAGI come from the germline V gene. CDR3 bases: TGTGCCAGCAGCCAAACAGAGAACACCGGGGAGCTGTTTTTT. Translating gives CASSQTENTGELFF.